This TCR beta chain was obtained from a study of blood T cell repertoires in COVID-19. Measured with immunoSEQ multiplex PCR; TCRdb has only the in-frame clones, and not every one. The table has under 75,000 clones, approximately 82% seen once. The CDR3 has 15 amino acids. The V gene's germline CDR1 is LNHNV and CDR2 YYDKDF (reference sequence). With 4 bases removed from V and 7 bases from J, the gap between germline ends came to 14 bases. The TCR was taken from a human donor in a cohort sampled during active COVID-19. The chain has TRBV15 and TRBJ1-6; D gene uncertain. Sample: peripheral blood. CDR3 DNA: TGTGCCACCAGCAAAGCCCCCCTCCCGAATTCACCCCTCCACTTT. It yields the protein CATSKAPLPNSPLHF.